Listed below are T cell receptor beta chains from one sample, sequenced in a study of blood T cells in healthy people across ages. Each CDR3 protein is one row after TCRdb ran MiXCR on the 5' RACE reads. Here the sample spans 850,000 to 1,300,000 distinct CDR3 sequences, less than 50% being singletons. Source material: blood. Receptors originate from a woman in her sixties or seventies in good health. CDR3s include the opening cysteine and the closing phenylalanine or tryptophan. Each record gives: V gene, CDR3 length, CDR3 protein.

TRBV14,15,CASSQVGTATYEQYF
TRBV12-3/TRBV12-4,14,CASSLAAASDTQYF
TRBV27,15,CASSLSGTATYEQYF
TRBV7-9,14,CASSLGQAPEKLFF
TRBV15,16,CATSREGTGGLETQYF
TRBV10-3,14,CAISTGGPYNEQFF
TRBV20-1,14,CSAPGPDSYNEQFF
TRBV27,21,CASSLSKLFSPGLASPDTQYF
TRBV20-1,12,CSARKTLYEQYF
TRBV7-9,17,CASSRERIAGEYNEQFF
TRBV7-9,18,CASSRPDLGEGGTDTQYF
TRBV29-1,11,CSTRDFYGYTF
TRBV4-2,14,CASSQVDRPNEQFF
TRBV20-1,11,CSAVGEYEQYF
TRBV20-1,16,CSASGISGSRGYTQYF
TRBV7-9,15,CASSLTGIFRVTQYF